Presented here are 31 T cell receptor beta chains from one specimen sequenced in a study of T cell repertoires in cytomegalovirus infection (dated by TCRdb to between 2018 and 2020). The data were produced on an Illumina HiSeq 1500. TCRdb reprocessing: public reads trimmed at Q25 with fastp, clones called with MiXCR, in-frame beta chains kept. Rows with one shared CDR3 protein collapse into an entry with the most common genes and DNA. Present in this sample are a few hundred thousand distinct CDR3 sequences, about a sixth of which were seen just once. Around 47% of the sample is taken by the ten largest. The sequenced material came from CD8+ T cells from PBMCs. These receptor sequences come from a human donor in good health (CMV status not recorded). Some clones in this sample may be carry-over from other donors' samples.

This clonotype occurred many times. This CDR3 reads CASSQDRVTSGTLGTQYF. DNA of the CDR3: TGCGCCAGCAGCCAAGATCGCGTGACTAGCGGGACGCTAGGGACGCAGTATTTT. This chain links TRBV4-3 with TRBJ2-3; 11 bases line up with TRBD2. Germline V gives CDR1 LGHNA, CDR2 YSLEER. Unmatched junction bases numbered 14, after V lost 0 bases and J lost 9 bases. This CDR3 contains 18 residues.

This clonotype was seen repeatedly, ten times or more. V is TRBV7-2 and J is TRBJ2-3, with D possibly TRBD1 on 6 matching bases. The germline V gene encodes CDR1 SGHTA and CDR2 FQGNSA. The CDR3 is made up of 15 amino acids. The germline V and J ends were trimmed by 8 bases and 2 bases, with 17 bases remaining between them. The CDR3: CASEGMDSYTDTQYF. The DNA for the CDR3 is TGTGCCAGCGAGGGAATGGACAGTTACACAGATACGCAGTATTTT.

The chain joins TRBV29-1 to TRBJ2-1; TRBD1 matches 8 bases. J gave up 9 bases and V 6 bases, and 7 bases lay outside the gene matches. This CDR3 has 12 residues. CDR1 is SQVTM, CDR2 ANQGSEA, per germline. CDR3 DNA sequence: TGCAGCGTCTTCGACAGGGGCGGTGAGCAGTTCTTC. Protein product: CSVFDRGGEQFF.

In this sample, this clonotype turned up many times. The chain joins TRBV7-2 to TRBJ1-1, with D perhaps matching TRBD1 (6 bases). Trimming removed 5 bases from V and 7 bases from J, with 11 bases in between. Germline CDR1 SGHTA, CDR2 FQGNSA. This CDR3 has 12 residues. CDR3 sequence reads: CASSQGYHEAFF. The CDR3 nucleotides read TGTGCCAGCAGCCAGGGGTACCATGAAGCTTTCTTT.

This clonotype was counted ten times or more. The CDR3 spells CASSLDPLSGAETQYF. The CDR3 nucleotides read TGTGCCAGCAGCTTAGACCCTCTCAGCGGAGCGGAGACCCAGTACTTC. The gene calls are TRBV11-2 and TRBJ2-5, with a possible D match to TRBD2 (5 bases). The CDR3 is 16 residues long. Germline loops: CDR1 SGHAT, CDR2 FQNNGV. The V end was cut by 0 bases, the J end by 5 bases, with 16 bases between.

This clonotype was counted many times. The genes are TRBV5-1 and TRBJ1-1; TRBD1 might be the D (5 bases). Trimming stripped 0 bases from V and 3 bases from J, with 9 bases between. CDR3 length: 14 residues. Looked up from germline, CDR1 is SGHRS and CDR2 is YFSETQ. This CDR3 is CASSLGAGYTEAFF. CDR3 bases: TGCGCCAGCAGCTTGGGGGCAGGGTACACTGAAGCTTTCTTT.

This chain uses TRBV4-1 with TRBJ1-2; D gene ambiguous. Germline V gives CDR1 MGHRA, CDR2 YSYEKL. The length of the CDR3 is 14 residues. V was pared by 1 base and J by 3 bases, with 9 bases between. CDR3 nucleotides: TGCGCCAGCAGCCAAGCCCGGGGAGACTATGGCTACACCTTC. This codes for CASSQARGDYGYTF.

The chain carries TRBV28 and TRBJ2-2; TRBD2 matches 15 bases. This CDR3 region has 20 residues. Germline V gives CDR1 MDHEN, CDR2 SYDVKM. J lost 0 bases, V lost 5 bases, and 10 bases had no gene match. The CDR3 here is CASSPTGTSGGRTNTGELFF. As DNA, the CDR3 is TGTGCCAGCAGTCCGACTGGGACTAGCGGGGGGCGTACGAACACCGGGGAGCTGTTTTTT.

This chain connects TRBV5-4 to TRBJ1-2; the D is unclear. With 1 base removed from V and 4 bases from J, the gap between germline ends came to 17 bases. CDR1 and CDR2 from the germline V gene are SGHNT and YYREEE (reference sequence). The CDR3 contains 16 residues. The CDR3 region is CASSLLAGGSGYGYTF. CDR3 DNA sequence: TGTGCCAGCAGCTTGCTTGCCGGTGGGTCTGGCTATGGCTACACCTTC. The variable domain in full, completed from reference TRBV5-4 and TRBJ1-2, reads ETGVTQSPTHLIKTRGQQVTLRCSSQSGHNTVSWYQQALGQGPQFIFQYYREEENGRGNFPPRFSGLQFPNYSSELNVNALELDDSALYLCASSLLAGGSGYGYTFGSGTRLTVV.

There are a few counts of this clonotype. CDR3 protein: CASSYPTGAGEQYF. CDR3 bases: TGTGCCAGCAGCTACCCGACAGGGGCTGGCGAGCAGTACTTC. The V and J genes are TRBV7-9 and TRBJ2-7; 8 bases fit TRBD1. The CDR3 loop spans 14 amino acids. CDR1 is SEHNR and CDR2 is FQNEAQ in the germline V gene (reference sequence). Germline trimming cut 4 bases from V and 6 bases from J; bases unmatched to any gene: 8.

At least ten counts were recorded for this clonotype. CDR3 in DNA: TGTGCCAGCAGCTCGGACGTTTGGGATACGCAGTATTTT. This translates into CASSSDVWDTQYF. This chain links TRBV5-5 with TRBJ2-3; D is undetermined. V gave up 3 bases and J gave up 6 bases, with 11 bases separating them. This CDR3 is built from 13 residues. CDR1 is SGHKS, CDR2 YYEKEE, per germline (reference sequence).

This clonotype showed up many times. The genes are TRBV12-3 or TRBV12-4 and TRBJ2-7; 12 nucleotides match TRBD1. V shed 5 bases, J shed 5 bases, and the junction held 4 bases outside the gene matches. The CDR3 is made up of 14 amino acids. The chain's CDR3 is CASSRDRGPNEQYF. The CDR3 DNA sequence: TGTGCCAGCAGTCGGGACAGGGGGCCGAACGAGCAGTACTTC.

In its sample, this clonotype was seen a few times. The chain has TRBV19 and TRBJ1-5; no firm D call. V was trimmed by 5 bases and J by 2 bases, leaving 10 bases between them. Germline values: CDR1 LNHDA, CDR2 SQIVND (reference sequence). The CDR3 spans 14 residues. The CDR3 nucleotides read TGTGCCAGTAGTCCGAGGTGGGGCAATCAGCCCCAGCATTTT. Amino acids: CASSPRWGNQPQHF.

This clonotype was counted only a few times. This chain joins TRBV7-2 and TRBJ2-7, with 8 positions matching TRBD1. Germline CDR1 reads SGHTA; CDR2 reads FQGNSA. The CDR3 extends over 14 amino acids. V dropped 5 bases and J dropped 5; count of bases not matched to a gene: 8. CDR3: CASSPRTGPDEQYF. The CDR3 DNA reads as TGTGCCAGCAGCCCACGGACAGGGCCCGACGAGCAGTACTTC. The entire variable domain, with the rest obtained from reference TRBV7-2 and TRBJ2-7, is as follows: GAGVSQSPSNKVTEKGKDVELRCDPISGHTALYWYRQSLGQGLEFLIYFQGNSAPDKSGLPSDRFSAERTGGSVSTLTIQRTQQEDSAVYLCASSPRTGPDEQYFGPGTRLTVT.

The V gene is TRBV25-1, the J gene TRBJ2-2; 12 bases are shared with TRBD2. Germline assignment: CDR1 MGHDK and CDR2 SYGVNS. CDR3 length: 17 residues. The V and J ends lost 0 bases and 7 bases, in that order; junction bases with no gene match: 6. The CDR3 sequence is CASSEYWPSGGVGELFF. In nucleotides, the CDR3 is TGTGCCAGCAGTGAATATTGGCCTAGCGGGGGGGTCGGGGAGCTGTTTTTT.

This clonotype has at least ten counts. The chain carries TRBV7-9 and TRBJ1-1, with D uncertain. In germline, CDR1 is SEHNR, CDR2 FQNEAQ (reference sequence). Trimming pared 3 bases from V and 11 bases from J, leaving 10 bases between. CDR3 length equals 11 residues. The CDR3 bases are TGTGCCAGCAGCTTCGACCTCACCGCTTTCTTT. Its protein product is CASSFDLTAFF.

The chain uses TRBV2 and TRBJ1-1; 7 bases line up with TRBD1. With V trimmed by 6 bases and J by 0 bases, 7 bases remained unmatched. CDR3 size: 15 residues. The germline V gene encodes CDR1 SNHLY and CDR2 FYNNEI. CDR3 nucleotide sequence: TGTGCCAGCAGCCCTACGACAGGGTTGAACACTGAAGCTTTCTTT. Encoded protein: CASSPTTGLNTEAFF.

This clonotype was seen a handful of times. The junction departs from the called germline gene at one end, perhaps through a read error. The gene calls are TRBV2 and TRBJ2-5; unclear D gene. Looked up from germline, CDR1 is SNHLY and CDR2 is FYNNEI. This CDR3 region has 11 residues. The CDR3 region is CASTARVAWAF. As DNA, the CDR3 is TGTGCCAGCACGGCAAGGGTCGCGTGGGCCTTC.

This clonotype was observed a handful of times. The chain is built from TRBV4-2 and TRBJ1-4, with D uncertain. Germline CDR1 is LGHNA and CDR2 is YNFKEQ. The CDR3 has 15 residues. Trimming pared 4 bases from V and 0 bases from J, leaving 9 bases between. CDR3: CASSPRLPTNEKLFF. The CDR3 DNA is TGTGCCAGCAGCCCACGACTACCAACTAATGAAAAACTGTTTTTT.

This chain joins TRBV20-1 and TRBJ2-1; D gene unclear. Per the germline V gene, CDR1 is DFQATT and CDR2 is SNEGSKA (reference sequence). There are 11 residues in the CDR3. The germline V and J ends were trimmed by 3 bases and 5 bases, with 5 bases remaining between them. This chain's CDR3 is CSASRHNEQFF. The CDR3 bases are TGCAGTGCTAGTCGGCACAATGAGCAGTTCTTC.

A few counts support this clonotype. CDR3 sequence (DNA): TGTGCCAGCGTGACTGGACAGGGAACCGAAGCTTTCTTT. Residues: CASVTGQGTEAFF. This chain connects TRBV2 to TRBJ1-1, with TRBD1 matching over 8 bases. Germline V gene data show CDR1 as SNHLY and CDR2 as FYNNEI. V dropped 8 bases and J dropped 8; count of bases not matched to a gene: 10. The CDR3 sequence is 13 residues long.

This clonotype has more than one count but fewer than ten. The DNA for the CDR3 is TGTGCCAGCAGTTACGACGTCATTGGGGTGAGAGGAGAAAAACTGTTTTTT. Translated, it gives CASSYDVIGVRGEKLFF. This chain joins TRBV6-6 and TRBJ1-4, with D unresolved. Per germline, CDR1 MNHNY and CDR2 SVGAGI (reference sequence). The CDR3 is made up of 17 amino acids. Trimming took off 2 bases at V and 8 bases at J, with 21 bases between the two ends.

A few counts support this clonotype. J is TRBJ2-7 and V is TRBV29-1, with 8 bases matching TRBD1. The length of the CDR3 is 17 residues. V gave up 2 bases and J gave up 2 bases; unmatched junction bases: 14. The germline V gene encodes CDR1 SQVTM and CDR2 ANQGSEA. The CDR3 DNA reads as TGCAGCGTTGAAACAGAGAGCGAGACAGGGGACACCTACGAGCAGTACTTC. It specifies CSVETESETGDTYEQYF.

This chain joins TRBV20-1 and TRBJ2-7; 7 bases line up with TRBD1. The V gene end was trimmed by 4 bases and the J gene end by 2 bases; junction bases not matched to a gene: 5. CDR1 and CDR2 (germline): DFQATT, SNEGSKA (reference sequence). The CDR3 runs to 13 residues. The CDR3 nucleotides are TGCAGTGCTACCGGGACAGAAGCCTACGAGCAGTACTTC. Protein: CSATGTEAYEQYF.

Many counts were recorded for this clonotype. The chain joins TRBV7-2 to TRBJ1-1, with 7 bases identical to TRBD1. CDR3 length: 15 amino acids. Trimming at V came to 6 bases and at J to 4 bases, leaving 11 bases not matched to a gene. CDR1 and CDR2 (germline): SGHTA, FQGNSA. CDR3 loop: CASRDDRALITEAFF. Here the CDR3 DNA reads TGTGCCAGCAGGGACGACAGGGCACTGATCACTGAAGCTTTCTTT.

CDR3 nucleotides: TGCGCCAGCAGCTTCACGTCATCTACTTACGGACAGAACAATGAGCAGTTCTTC. It specifies CASSFTSSTYGQNNEQFF. This sequence joins TRBV5-1 and TRBJ2-1, with a possible D match to TRBD1 (6 bases). The germline V and J ends were trimmed by 2 bases and 5 bases, with 23 bases remaining between them. Germline loops: CDR1 SGHRS, CDR2 YFSETQ. This CDR3 region has 18 residues.

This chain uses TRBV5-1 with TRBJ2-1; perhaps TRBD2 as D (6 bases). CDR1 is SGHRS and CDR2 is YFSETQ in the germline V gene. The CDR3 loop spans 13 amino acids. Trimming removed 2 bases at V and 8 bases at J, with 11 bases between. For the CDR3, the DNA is TGCGCCAGCAGCTTTGGACTAAACGATGAGCAGTTCTTC. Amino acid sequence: CASSFGLNDEQFF.

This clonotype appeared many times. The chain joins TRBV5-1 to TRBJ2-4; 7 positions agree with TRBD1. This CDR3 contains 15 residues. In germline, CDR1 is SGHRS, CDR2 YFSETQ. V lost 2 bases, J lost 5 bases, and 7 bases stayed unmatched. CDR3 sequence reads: CASSFRTGPENIQYF. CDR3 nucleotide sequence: TGCGCCAGCAGCTTCAGGACAGGACCCGAAAACATTCAGTACTTC.

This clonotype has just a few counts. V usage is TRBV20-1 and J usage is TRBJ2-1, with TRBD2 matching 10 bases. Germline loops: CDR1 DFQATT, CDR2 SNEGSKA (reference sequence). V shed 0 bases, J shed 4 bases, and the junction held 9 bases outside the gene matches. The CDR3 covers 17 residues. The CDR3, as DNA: TGCAGTGCTAGAGATTTGGCTAGCGGGGGCGTATACAATGAGCAGTTCTTC. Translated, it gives CSARDLASGGVYNEQFF.

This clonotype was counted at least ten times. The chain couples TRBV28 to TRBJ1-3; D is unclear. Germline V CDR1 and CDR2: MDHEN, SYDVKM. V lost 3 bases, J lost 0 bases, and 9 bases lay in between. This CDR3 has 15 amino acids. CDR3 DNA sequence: TGTGCCAGCAGTTTCTGGGGTTCCTCTGGAAACACCATATATTTT. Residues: CASSFWGSSGNTIYF.

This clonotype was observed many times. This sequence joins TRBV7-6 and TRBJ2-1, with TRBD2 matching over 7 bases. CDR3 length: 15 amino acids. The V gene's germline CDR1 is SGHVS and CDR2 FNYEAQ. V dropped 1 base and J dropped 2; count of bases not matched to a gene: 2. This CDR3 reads CASSLVAGAYNEQFF. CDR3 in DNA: TGTGCCAGCAGCTTAGTGGCGGGGGCCTACAATGAGCAGTTCTTC.